Described below is a single T cell receptor beta chain sequence and its context. What it recognizes is unknown. These data belong to a study of post-analysis software for immune sequencing data. Study-level results: Roughly five TRBV segments were more frequent in patients than controls; TRBV5-6, TRBV5-1 and TRBV20-1 belonged to this group.

The germline V and J ends were trimmed by 6 bases and 0 bases, with 6 bases remaining between them. CDR1 is SQVTM and CDR2 is ANQGSEA in the germline V gene. The CDR3 covers 12 residues. TCR beta cDNA libraries included unique molecular identifiers. It was from about 0.98 to 11 million T cells that about half a million cDNA molecules came. Each CDR3 protein gets one entry after TCRdb re-called the PCR reads with MiXCR. Among roughly 800,000 distinct CDR3 sequences, around 45% were seen once, and the ten largest hold roughly 4.9%. Source material: blood. The receptor was derived from a girl aged 10-17 years with multiple sclerosis. This chain connects TRBV29-1 to TRBJ1-3; D is ambiguous. The CDR3 is CSVKYSGNTIYF. The CDR3 DNA sequence: TGCAGCGTGAAGTACTCTGGAAACACCATATATTTT.